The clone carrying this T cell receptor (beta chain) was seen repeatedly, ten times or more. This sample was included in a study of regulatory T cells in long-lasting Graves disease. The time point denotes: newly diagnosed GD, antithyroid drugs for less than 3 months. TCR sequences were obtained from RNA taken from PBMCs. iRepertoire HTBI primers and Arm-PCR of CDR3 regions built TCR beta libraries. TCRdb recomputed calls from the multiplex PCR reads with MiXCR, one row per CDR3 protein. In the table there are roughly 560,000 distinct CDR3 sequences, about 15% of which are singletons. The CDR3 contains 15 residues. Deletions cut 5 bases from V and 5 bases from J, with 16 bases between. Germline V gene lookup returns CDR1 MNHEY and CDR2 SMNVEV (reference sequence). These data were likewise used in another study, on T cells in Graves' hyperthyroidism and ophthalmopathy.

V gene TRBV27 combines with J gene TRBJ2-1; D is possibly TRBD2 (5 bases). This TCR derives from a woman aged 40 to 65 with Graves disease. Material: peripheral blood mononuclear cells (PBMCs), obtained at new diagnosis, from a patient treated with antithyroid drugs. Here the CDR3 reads CASSREPGVNNEQFF. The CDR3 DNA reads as TGTGCCAGCAGTCGAGAGCCCGGGGTCAACAATGAGCAGTTCTTC.